A single sample gave rise to the 23 T cell receptor beta chains below, sequenced in a study of blood T cells in healthy people across ages. Sample-barcoded 5' priming and a J-beta primer mix drove a second PCR of about 6 to 12 cycles. TCRdb passed the 5' RACE reads through MiXCR, listing each CDR3 protein once. The profile shows about 1.4 million distinct CDR3 sequences, approximately 59% of them singletons. Material: blood. The receptors were sampled from a man between 18 and 29 years old in good health.

V usage is TRBV7-2 and J usage is TRBJ2-4, with TRBD1 matching 12 bases. Germline loops: CDR1 SGHTA, CDR2 FQGNSA. V dropped 4 bases and J dropped 13; count of bases not matched to a gene: 11. The CDR3 is 15 amino acids. Written as DNA, the CDR3 is TGTGCCAGCAGCTACACGGGACAGGGGGCTTTAGAGCAGTACTTC. It codes for CASSYTGQGALEQYF.

The rearrangement links TRBV14 to TRBJ2-1, with D maybe TRBD2 (6 bases). This CDR3 spans 14 amino acids. V lost 0 bases and J 8 bases, leaving 11 bases between the germline ends. CDR1 is SGHDN, CDR2 FVKESK, per germline. The CDR3 DNA reads TGTGCCAGCAGCCAAGATCGCGGAGGGGATGAGCAGTTCTTC. It is translated as CASSQDRGGDEQFF.

The chain couples TRBV29-1 to TRBJ1-2, with 10 nucleotides matching TRBD1. Trimming at V came to 7 bases and at J to 8 bases, leaving 7 bases not matched to a gene. Germline V CDR1 and CDR2: SQVTM, ANQGSEA. The CDR3 sequence is 12 residues long. The CDR3 reads CSADRGRGGYTF. CDR3 in DNA: TGCAGCGCTGACAGGGGGCGAGGAGGCTACACCTTC.

This clonotype was observed a handful of times. This chain links TRBV27 with TRBJ2-7; D gene ambiguous. The CDR3 has 13 residues. The germline CDR1 and CDR2 sequences are MNHEY and SMNVEV (reference sequence). V shed 3 bases and J shed 3 bases, with 9 bases lying between them. The DNA for the CDR3 is TGTGCCAGCAGTTTTTCGGTAAACTACGAGCAGTACTTC. Translating gives CASSFSVNYEQYF.

The chain is built from TRBV4-1 and TRBJ2-3, with D possibly being TRBD1 (6 bases). This CDR3 contains 14 residues. V was trimmed by 7 bases and J by 5 bases, leaving 16 bases between them. The germline V gene encodes CDR1 MGHRA and CDR2 YSYEKL. The CDR3 nucleotides read TGCGCCAGCAACCCAAGGGCAGGGGTAGATACGCAGTATTTT. Protein: CASNPRAGVDTQYF.

This chain joins TRBV13 and TRBJ2-5; 10 nucleotides agree with TRBD2. In germline, CDR1 is PRHDT, CDR2 FYEKMQ (reference sequence). Germline trimming cut 5 bases from V and 2 bases from J; bases unmatched to any gene: 5. The CDR3 has 15 residues. The CDR3 bases are TGTGCCAGCAGCCAACTAGCGGGGCTTCAAGAGACCCAGTACTTC. Its translation is CASSQLAGLQETQYF.

The sample holds a few counts of this clonotype. The V and J genes are TRBV4-3 and TRBJ1-4; D unclear. V was trimmed by 0 bases and J by 4 bases, leaving 12 bases between them. Per the germline V gene, CDR1 is LGHNA and CDR2 is YSLEER. The CDR3 length is 16 residues. The CDR3 sequence: CASSQDRAVINEKLFF. In DNA form, the CDR3 reads TGCGCCAGCAGCCAAGATAGGGCAGTGATTAATGAAAAACTGTTTTTT.

This clonotype was seen once. The chain carries TRBV6-5 and TRBJ2-7; tentatively, D is TRBD1 or TRBD2 (6 bases each). V dropped 5 bases and J dropped 3 bases, with 14 bases sitting between them. This CDR3 has 14 residues. Germline CDR1 reads MNHEY; CDR2 reads SVGAGI. This chain's CDR3 is CASSAPGADYEQYF. The CDR3 nucleotides are TGTGCCAGCAGTGCCCCGGGGGCTGACTACGAGCAGTACTTC.

The chain joins TRBV5-5 to TRBJ1-4; unclear D gene. V was clipped by 6 bases and J by 5 bases, with 17 bases between them. This CDR3 spans 15 amino acids. From germline, CDR1 is SGHKS and CDR2 YYEKEE (reference sequence). Here the CDR3 DNA reads TGTGCCAGCACCTTTTGGAACGGGAGGAATGAAAAACTGTTTTTT. Translating gives CASTFWNGRNEKLFF. The entire variable domain, with the rest obtained from reference TRBV5-5 and TRBJ1-4, is as follows: DAGVTQSPTHLIKTRGQQVTLRCSPISGHKSVSWYQQVLGQGPQFIFQYYEKEERGRGNFPDRFSARQFPNYSSELNVNALLLGDSALYLCASTFWNGRNEKLFFGSGTQLSVL.

The gene calls are TRBV15 and TRBJ2-7; TRBD2 matches 7 bases. Germline V gene data show CDR1 as LNHNV and CDR2 as YYDKDF (reference sequence). The CDR3 consists of 13 residues. The V gene end was trimmed by 5 bases and the J gene end by 0 bases; junction bases not matched to a gene: 1. The chain's CDR3 is CATSGDYSYEQYF. The CDR3, as DNA: TGTGCCACCAGCGGGGACTACTCCTACGAGCAGTACTTC.

This clonotype was counted between two and nine times. The rearrangement links TRBV5-1 to TRBJ1-6; weak D call: TRBD1 (5 bases). CDR1 is SGHRS, CDR2 YFSETQ, per germline. CDR3 size: 15 residues. V was clipped by 2 bases and J by 7 bases, with 13 bases between them. The CDR3 bases are TGCGCCAGCAGCTTCGGAGGACACCAGAATTCACCCCTCCACTTT. It specifies CASSFGGHQNSPLHF.

The chain recombines TRBV12-3 or TRBV12-4 with TRBJ2-5; D is uncertain. The J call may be mistaken, given a closer DNA end match to TRBJ2-4. The CDR3 totals 13 residues. The CDR3 is CASRYGPAGIQYF. The CDR3 DNA follows: TGTGCCAGCAGATACGGACCCGCTGGCATTCAGTACTTC.

The chain links TRBV6-1 to TRBJ2-7, with D possibly matching TRBD2 (6 bases). V was trimmed by 8 bases and J by 6 bases, leaving 23 bases between them. This CDR3 is built from 15 residues. Germline-derived CDR1 and CDR2 are MNHNS and SASEGT. CDR3 residues: CASAFGGTLRGEQYF. The CDR3 bases are TGTGCCAGCGCGTTCGGAGGGACCCTCCGTGGCGAGCAGTACTTC.

In its sample, this clonotype was seen a few times. DNA of the CDR3: TGTGCCAGCAGAGACTACGGACAGGGCTACGAGCAGTACTTC. As protein: CASRDYGQGYEQYF. This sequence joins TRBV27 and TRBJ2-7; 8 bases are a match to TRBD1. Germline values: CDR1 MNHEY, CDR2 SMNVEV (reference sequence). Losses at the gene ends were 6 bases for V and 3 bases for J; bases not matched to a gene: 7. The CDR3 runs 14 residues.

This clonotype has a single count. The gene calls are TRBV9 and TRBJ2-1; D is perhaps TRBD2 (7 bases). The germline V and J ends were trimmed by 0 bases and 0 bases, with 19 bases remaining between them. This CDR3 is 19 amino acids long. Germline CDR1 SGDLS, CDR2 YYNGEE. Here the CDR3 reads CASSVGGGGLASSYNEQFF. As DNA, the CDR3 is TGTGCCAGCAGCGTAGGAGGGGGGGGGCTAGCGAGCTCCTACAATGAGCAGTTCTTC.

In this sample, this clonotype turned up once. This chain links TRBV2 with TRBJ1-2, with D maybe TRBD1 (5 bases). V shed 5 bases and J shed 3 bases, with 13 bases lying between them. Looked up from germline, CDR1 is SNHLY and CDR2 is FYNNEI. The CDR3 runs to 14 residues. The CDR3 bases are TGTGCCAGCAGTTGGGGGGAAGCAGACTATGGCTACACCTTC. Its translation: CASSWGEADYGYTF.

The V call is TRBV4-1, the J call TRBJ2-1; the match to TRBD1 covers 7 bases. CDR1 is MGHRA, CDR2 YSYEKL, per germline. Trimming cost V 6 bases and J 5 bases; bases outside gene matches: 4. CDR3 length equals 13 residues. The DNA of the CDR3 is TGCGCCAGCAGGCCCGGGACAGACAATGAGCAGTTCTTC. Its protein is CASRPGTDNEQFF.

The sample holds a few counts of this clonotype. The J gene is TRBJ2-7, the V gene TRBV14, with 10 nucleotides matching TRBD2. V shed 4 bases, J shed 3 bases, and the junction held 3 bases outside the gene matches. Germline lookup yields CDR1 SGHDN and CDR2 FVKESK. The CDR3 consists of 14 residues. In DNA, the CDR3 is TGTGCCAGCAGCCTACTAGCGGGAATCTACGAGCAGTACTTC. Translating it yields CASSLLAGIYEQYF.

This clonotype was detected a few times. The chain employs TRBV27 and TRBJ2-7, with TRBD1 matching over 8 bases. Per the germline V gene, CDR1 is MNHEY and CDR2 is SMNVEV (reference sequence). The CDR3 has 14 residues. J lost 4 bases, V lost 6 bases, and 8 bases had no gene match. The CDR3, as DNA: TGTGCCAGCAGCCTGACAGGGGCTAGGTACGAGCAGTACTTC. As protein: CASSLTGARYEQYF.

The rearrangement joins TRBV4-3 to TRBJ2-6; TRBD1 is a possible D gene (7 bases). The CDR3 consists of 20 residues. The germline CDR1 and CDR2 sequences are LGHNA and YSLEER. Trimming took 1 base from V and 1 from J, leaving 20 bases between them. The CDR3: CASSQVQGGFAASGANVLTF. In nucleotides, the CDR3 is TGCGCCAGCAGCCAAGTTCAGGGGGGTTTTGCCGCGTCTGGGGCCAACGTCCTGACTTTC.

The gene calls are TRBV12-3 or TRBV12-4 and TRBJ1-2, with TRBD1 matching 9 bases. The ends lost 5 bases at V and 7 bases at J; junction bases unmatched: 8. The length of the CDR3 is 14 residues. The CDR3 loop reads CASSLRDRVGGYTF. CDR3 DNA: TGTGCCAGCAGTCTCCGGGACAGGGTCGGTGGCTACACCTTC.

This clonotype has a handful of counts. This rearrangement joins TRBV6-6 to TRBJ2-4, with 7 bases that match TRBD2. The end of the DNA is better explained by TRBJ2-7, so the J call may be wrong. This CDR3 contains 14 residues. Germline assignment: CDR1 MNHNY and CDR2 SVGAGI (reference sequence). CDR3 bases: TGTGCCAGCTGTGGCCCGGCGGGGGACTACGAGCAGTACTTC. Encoded protein: CASCGPAGDYEQYF.

This clonotype was detected ten times or more. Being one base from a much bigger clone, this may be a read error. The gene calls are TRBV7-9 and TRBJ2-7; 9 bases map to TRBD2. With 5 bases clipped from V and 6 bases from J, the junction kept 8 bases outside the gene matches. Germline loops: CDR1 SEHNR, CDR2 FQNEAQ (reference sequence). This CDR3 spans 14 amino acids. The CDR3 coding sequence is TGTGCCAGCAGCGTAGGGGGACTAGCTATCGAGCAGTACTTC. It codes for CASSVGGLAIEQYF.